The clone carrying this T cell receptor (beta chain) was counted once. Its antigen is not identified. The junction differs from germline at one of its ends, possibly a read error. PCR amplification relied on 60 Vbeta primers (plus 13 Jbeta primers). The table came from immunoSEQ multiplex PCR; TCRdb's copy has only in-frame clones and leaves some out. The sample records some 150,000 clones, 75% being singletons. This sample stems from a study of cytomegalovirus exposure and HLA in healthy donors. Findings and caveats of the study: A later analysis showed that HLA-associated TCR beta chains had undergone more clonal expansion than equally common others.

The sequenced sample was PBMCs. This clonotype was obtained from a man between 25 and 39 years old in good health and CMV-seronegative.

In DNA, the CDR3 is TGTGCCCGCAGAGGAGGTAGCCACGAGCAGTACTTC. It yields the protein CARRGGSHEQYF. V usage is TRBV6-5 and J usage is TRBJ2-7, with a tentative D call TRBD2 (5 bases). The germline V gene has CDR1 MNHEY and CDR2 SVGAGI. CDR3 length equals 12 residues.